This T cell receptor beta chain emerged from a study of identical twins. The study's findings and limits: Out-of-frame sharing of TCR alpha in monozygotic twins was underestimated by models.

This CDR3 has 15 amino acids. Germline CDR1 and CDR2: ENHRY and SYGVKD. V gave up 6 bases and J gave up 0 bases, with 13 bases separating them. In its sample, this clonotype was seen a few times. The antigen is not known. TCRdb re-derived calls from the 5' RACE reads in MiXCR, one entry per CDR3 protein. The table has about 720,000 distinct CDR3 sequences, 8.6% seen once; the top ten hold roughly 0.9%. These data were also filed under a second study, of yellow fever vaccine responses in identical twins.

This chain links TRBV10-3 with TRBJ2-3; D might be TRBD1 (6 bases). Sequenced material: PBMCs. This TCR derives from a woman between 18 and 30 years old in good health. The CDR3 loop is CAISQQGSSTDTQYF. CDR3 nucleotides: TGTGCCATCAGCCAACAGGGATCTAGCACAGATACGCAGTATTTT.